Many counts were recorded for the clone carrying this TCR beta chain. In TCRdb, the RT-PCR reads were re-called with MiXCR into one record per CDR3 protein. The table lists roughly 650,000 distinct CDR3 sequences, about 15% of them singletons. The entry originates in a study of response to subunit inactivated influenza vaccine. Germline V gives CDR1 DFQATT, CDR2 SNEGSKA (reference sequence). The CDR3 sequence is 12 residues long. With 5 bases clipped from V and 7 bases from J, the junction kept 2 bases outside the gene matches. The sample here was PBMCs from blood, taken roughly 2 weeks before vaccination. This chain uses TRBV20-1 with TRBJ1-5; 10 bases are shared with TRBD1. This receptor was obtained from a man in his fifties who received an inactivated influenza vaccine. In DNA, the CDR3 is TGCAGTGCTGGGACAGGGGACCAGCCCCAGCATTTT. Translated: CSAGTGDQPQHF.